This T cell receptor beta chain was captured by sequencing in a study of beta chain features in type 1 diabetes. The authors reverse transcribed all of the isolated RNA, so sequencing captured expressed TCRB transcripts. Reads from naive, central memory and regulatory T cell samples averaged about 3.3 million. The table came from immunoSEQ multiplex PCR; TCRdb's copy has only in-frame clones and leaves some out. The top ten hold roughly 4% of the sample, which has around 250,000 clones, less than 35% seen once. Germline lookup yields CDR1 GTSNPN and CDR2 SVGIG (reference sequence). The CDR3 has 15 residues. With V trimmed by 2 bases and J by 5 bases, 9 bases remained unmatched. Only a few counts were recorded for this clone.

The chain links TRBV30 to TRBJ2-1; TRBD2 aligns across 7 bases. This TCR was sampled from a man aged 25 to 45 in good health. Sequencing was done on a sample of central memory CD4+ T cells from blood. The CDR3 region is CAWSPTGLINNEQFF. The CDR3 region has the DNA TGTGCCTGGAGTCCTACGGGACTAATAAACAATGAGCAGTTCTTC.